This T cell receptor (beta chain) was captured by sequencing in a study of tumor and adjacent non-tumor tissue in lung cancer. About the research overall: Patients comprised about a dozen adenocarcinoma, 2 squamous cell carcinoma and 1 small cell lung cancer. Study-level points and caveats: Top 100 clones took a larger repertoire share in normal lung.

A modified ARM-PCR protocol with three rounds of nested PCR amplified TCRbeta. MiXCR, run by TCRdb on the multiplex PCR reads, gives a single entry per CDR3 protein. Of about 86,000 distinct CDR3 sequences in the sample, more than 75% were seen once. This clonotype has a handful of counts. Its cognate antigen is unknown. The template was RNA from unsorted bulk tissue. The normal lung tissue was taken more than 3 cm from the tumor edge. Sequences were obtained from distant non-tumor lung tissue. The receptor comes from a woman aged 45-60 years with non-small cell lung cancer.

The CDR3 DNA is TGCAGCTCCTACATCGTCAGCTACACCTTC. It specifies CSSYIVSYTF. The rearrangement joins TRBV29-1 to TRBJ1-2; D gene unclear. The CDR3 has 10 amino acids. The V end lost 8 bases, the J end lost 9 bases, and 13 bases lay between the germline ends. CDR1 and CDR2 from the germline V gene are SQVTM and ANQGSEA. The full variable domain, completed using reference TRBV29-1 and TRBJ1-2, is SAVISQKPSRDICQRGTSLTIQCQVDSQVTMMFWYRQQPGQSLTLIATANQGSEATYESGFVIDKFPISRPNLTFSTLTVSNMSPEDSSIYLCSSYIVSYTFGSGTRLTVV.